In its sample, the clone carrying this T cell receptor (beta chain) was seen a few times. V gave up 1 base and J gave up 0 bases; unmatched junction bases: 7. The CDR3 covers 16 residues. The germline CDR1 and CDR2 sequences are SGHDT and YYEEEE. This sample is part of a study of blood T cells in healthy people across ages. Whole-study context: Capture by template switching was about one barcoded beta molecule per two T cells.

Every donor gave approximately 10 milliliters of peripheral blood. A minimum of 7 million PBMCs was isolated per sample. The use of a sample-barcoded 5' primer and a J-beta primer mix characterized a second PCR of about 7 to 12 cycles. TCRdb re-analysed the 5' RACE reads in MiXCR, keeping a single row per CDR3 protein. The sample lists about 2 million distinct CDR3 sequences, around half occurring once. This chain links TRBV5-6 with TRBJ2-7; 7 nucleotides agree with TRBD2. The sequencing input was blood. The receptor was derived from a middle-aged woman in good health. CDR3 bases: TGTGCCAGCAGCTTGTACGGCAGGGAGGGCTCCTACGAGCAGTACTTC. Amino acid sequence: CASSLYGREGSYEQYF. The full variable domain, with the rest looked up from reference TRBV5-6 and TRBJ2-7, is DAGVTQSPTHLIKTRGQQVTLRCSPKSGHDTVSWYQQALGQGPQFIFQYYEEEERQRGNFPDRFSGHQFPNYSSELNVNALLLGDSALYLCASSLYGREGSYEQYFGPGTRLTVT.